These 26 T cell receptor beta chains originate from one sample sequenced in a study of beta chain features in type 1 diabetes. Isolated RNA was reverse transcribed in full, so expressed TCRB transcripts were sequenced. Sequencing used immunoSEQ multiplex PCR; TCRdb keeps in-frame clones, though not all of them. The sample shows under 300,000 clones, roughly 30% of them seen only once. Source material: central memory CD4+ T cells from blood. The source is a man aged 25 to 40 in good health.

The J gene is TRBJ2-3, the V gene TRBV11-2, with D unresolved. V lost 1 base to trimming and J lost 6 bases, with 11 bases between them. The CDR3 runs 14 residues. Germline-derived CDR1 and CDR2 are SGHAT and FQNNGV. CDR3 sequence reads: CASSLGAFSDTQYF. CDR3 sequence (DNA): TGTGCCAGCAGCTTAGGGGCCTTTAGTGATACGCAGTATTTT.

This clone was picked up a small number of times. The sample holds other DNA sequences that translate to the same CDR3. The V call is TRBV7-9, the J call TRBJ2-7; D gene unclear. The CDR3 consists of 12 residues. Per the germline V gene, CDR1 is SEHNR and CDR2 is FQNEAQ (reference sequence). The V gene lost 3 bases and the J gene lost 1 base, with 4 bases spanning the gap. The CDR3 region is CASSFVSYEQYF. In DNA form, the CDR3 reads TGTGCCAGCAGCTTTGTATCCTACGAGCAGTACTTC.

This chain connects TRBV30 to TRBJ2-2; no reliable D call. Per the germline V gene, CDR1 is GTSNPN and CDR2 is SVGIG (reference sequence). CDR3 length: 14 residues. Trimming took 1 base from V and 2 from J, leaving 8 bases between them. The CDR3: CAWSGGLNTGELFF. The DNA for the CDR3 is TGTGCCTGGAGTGGAGGTCTAAACACCGGGGAGCTGTTTTTT. Supplemented by reference TRBV30 and TRBJ2-2, the full variable domain reads SQTIHQWPATLVQPVGSPLSLECTVEGTSNPNLYWYRQAAGRGLQLLFYSVGIGQISSEVPQNLSASRPQDRQFILSSKKLLLSDSGFYLCAWSGGLNTGELFFGEGSRLTVL.

The table lists this clone with a few counts. The V and J genes are TRBV2 and TRBJ2-1; D call uncertain. Looked up from germline, CDR1 is SNHLY and CDR2 is FYNNEI. The ends were cut back, 5 bases at V and 5 bases at J, with 16 bases in the middle. The CDR3 is 15 amino acids. The CDR3 DNA follows: TGTGCCAGCAGTCAAATAGTCCGGATCAACAATGAGCAGTTCTTC. Translation: CASSQIVRINNEQFF.

V and J are TRBV5-1 and TRBJ1-1, with D tentatively TRBD1 (6 bases). V shed 6 bases and J shed 8 bases, with 17 bases lying between them. Germline-derived CDR1 and CDR2 are SGHRS and YFSETQ. This CDR3 spans 13 amino acids. The DNA for the CDR3 is TGCGCCAGCACCGTAGTTGGGGGCGCAGAAGCTTTCTTT. Its protein is CASTVVGGAEAFF.

This clone was seen only a few times. The chain employs TRBV7-9 and TRBJ2-4; 11 positions match TRBD2. CDR3 length: 15 amino acids. V shed 1 base, J shed 6 bases, and the junction held 2 bases outside the gene matches. Germline CDR1 and CDR2: SEHNR and FQNEAQ (reference sequence). The CDR3 sequence is CASSLVAGGRNIQYF. CDR3 bases: TGTGCCAGCAGCTTAGTAGCGGGAGGGCGAAACATTCAGTACTTC.

The V and J genes are TRBV30 and TRBJ2-4, with 9 bases matching TRBD2. CDR3 length equals 15 residues. The junction had 10 bases not matched to a gene; V was cut back by 1 base and J by 9 bases. Looked up from germline, CDR1 is GTSNPN and CDR2 is SVGIG (reference sequence). CDR3 coding DNA: TGTGCCTGGAGTGGCAGCGGGGGGCCGGGAGCCATTCAGTACTTC. Its translation: CAWSGSGGPGAIQYF.

The rearrangement links TRBV28 to TRBJ1-5, with no clear D. Trimming shortened V by 3 bases and J by 5 bases, and 2 bases separated the two germline ends. From germline, CDR1 is MDHEN and CDR2 SYDVKM. CDR3 length equals 11 residues. CDR3 in DNA: TGTGCCAGCAGTTTTCATCAGCCCCAGCATTTT. Translation gives CASSFHQPQHF. The complete variable domain, with remaining parts taken from reference TRBV28 and TRBJ1-5, reads DVKVTQSSRYLVKRTGEKVFLECVQDMDHENMFWYRQDPGLGLRLIYFSYDVKMKEKGDIPEGYSVSREKKERFSLILESASTNQTSMYLCASSFHQPQHFGDGTRLSIL.

This clone was counted a few times. The chain links TRBV4-3 to TRBJ2-2, with D possibly matching TRBD2 (6 bases). CDR1 LGHNA and CDR2 YSLEER come from the germline V gene. V was shortened by 5 bases and J by 4 bases, with 14 bases between the two germline ends. The CDR3 spans 15 residues. The CDR3 loop reads CASSSLAPVTGELFF. The CDR3, as DNA: TGCGCCAGCAGCTCTCTAGCGCCAGTCACCGGGGAGCTGTTTTTT.

This clone was recorded at least ten times. The chain uses TRBV30 and TRBJ2-6; D is possibly TRBD2 (7 bases). CDR3 length: 16 amino acids. Germline loops: CDR1 GTSNPN, CDR2 SVGIG (reference sequence). Trimming took off 2 bases at V and 4 bases at J, with 15 bases between the two ends. This CDR3 is CAWSQGEGTGANVLTF. CDR3 in DNA: TGTGCCTGGAGTCAAGGGGAGGGGACAGGGGCCAACGTCCTGACTTTC.

This clone was detected only once. The chain links TRBV6-5 to TRBJ2-2; possibly TRBD2 for D (5 bases). V gave up 6 bases and J gave up 1 base, with 9 bases separating them. Germline lookup yields CDR1 MNHEY and CDR2 SVGAGI. The CDR3 runs 14 residues. CDR3 sequence (DNA): TGTGCCAGCAGCCCCGAGGGGAACACCGGGGAGCTGTTTTTT. As protein: CASSPEGNTGELFF.

This clone was detected only a few times. This chain uses TRBV18 with TRBJ2-6; 7 positions agree with TRBD1. Germline CDR1 KGHSH, CDR2 LQKENI. With V trimmed by 5 bases and J by 2 bases, 3 bases remained unmatched. The CDR3 runs 15 residues. The CDR3 DNA reads as TGTGCCAGCTCAGCCACAGGGGCTGGGGCCAACGTCCTGACTTTC. The encoded protein is CASSATGAGANVLTF.

The chain links TRBV11-3 to TRBJ2-1; TRBD1 might be the D (5 bases). The V end was cut by 0 bases, the J end by 9 bases, with 12 bases between. The CDR3 has 14 residues. The V gene's germline CDR1 is SGHNT and CDR2 YENEEA. The CDR3 spells CASSLDLGAAEQFF. In DNA form, the CDR3 reads TGTGCCAGCAGCTTAGATCTTGGGGCGGCTGAGCAGTTCTTC.

This clone has at least ten counts. This chain links TRBV10-3 with TRBJ2-1; D possibly uses TRBD1 or TRBD2 (5 bases each). Germline V gene lookup returns CDR1 ENHRY and CDR2 SYGVKD. Trimming left V 2 bases short and J 9 bases short, with 8 bases between. The CDR3 has 12 amino acids. The CDR3, as DNA: TGTGCCATCAGTGAGAGGGGAGTTGAGCAGTTCTTC. Its translation is CAISERGVEQFF.

The chain joins TRBV7-2 to TRBJ2-3; D uncertain. In germline, CDR1 is SGHTA, CDR2 FQGNSA. Between the trimmed V and J ends, which lost 0 bases and 0 bases, there was a span of 10 bases. The CDR3 extends over 16 amino acids. CDR3 nucleotide sequence: TGTGCCAGCAGCTTAGCCCGGGTCGGTAGCACAGATACGCAGTATTTT. It codes for CASSLARVGSTDTQYF.

This clone was counted a few times. V and J are TRBV7-9 and TRBJ1-2; D is unclear. V lost 1 base to trimming and J lost 3 bases, with 6 bases between them. CDR3 size: 13 residues. The V gene's germline CDR1 is SEHNR and CDR2 FQNEAQ (reference sequence). The CDR3 coding sequence is TGTGCCAGCAGCTTAGGGGAGGACTATGGCTACACCTTC. Translation: CASSLGEDYGYTF.

V and J are TRBV19 and TRBJ2-5; the D gene is possibly TRBD1 (6 bases). Looked up from germline, CDR1 is LNHDA and CDR2 is SQIVND (reference sequence). V lost 3 bases and J lost 5, with 13 bases in between. This CDR3 region has 14 residues. The CDR3 protein is CASSIAQGSETQYF. The DNA for the CDR3 is TGTGCCAGTAGTATCGCACAGGGATCGGAGACCCAGTACTTC.

The genes are TRBV7-2 and TRBJ2-5; D gene ambiguous. There are 11 residues in the CDR3. The germline gives CDR1 SGHTA, CDR2 FQGNSA. V dropped 4 bases and J dropped 5 bases, with 5 bases sitting between them. The CDR3 sequence: CASSSRETQYF. The CDR3 nucleotides are TGTGCCAGCAGCTCTCGGGAGACCCAGTACTTC.

The rearrangement uses TRBV9 and TRBJ1-2; perhaps TRBD1 as D (5 bases). The CDR3 is 13 residues long. Germline lookup yields CDR1 SGDLS and CDR2 YYNGEE. The V and J ends lost 4 bases and 8 bases respectively, with 15 bases between them. CDR3 bases: TGTGCCAGCAGCTCAGGAGGGGTAGGAGGCTACACCTTC. It encodes CASSSGGVGGYTF.

The rearrangement uses TRBV15 and TRBJ2-3; 8 nucleotides line up with TRBD2. The germline gives CDR1 LNHNV, CDR2 YYDKDF (reference sequence). The V segment lost 4 bases and the J segment 5 bases; nucleotides outside the gene matches: 11. CDR3 length: 16 residues. The CDR3 region has the DNA TGTGCCACCAGCACGCCGCGGGGGGCAATAGGAGATACGCAGTATTTT. Its translation is CATSTPRGAIGDTQYF.

The chain joins TRBV30 to TRBJ2-6; 9 bases align to TRBD1. The V gene's germline CDR1 is GTSNPN and CDR2 SVGIG (reference sequence). CDR3 size: 17 residues. V dropped 4 bases and J dropped 1; count of bases not matched to a gene: 8. The CDR3, as DNA: TGTGCCTGGATTCCGGGACAGGGAATATCTGGGGCCAACGTCCTGACTTTC. It translates to CAWIPGQGISGANVLTF. Combining the CDR3 with reference TRBV30 and TRBJ2-6 gives the whole variable domain SQTIHQWPATLVQPVGSPLSLECTVEGTSNPNLYWYRQAAGRGLQLLFYSVGIGQISSEVPQNLSASRPQDRQFILSSKKLLLSDSGFYLCAWIPGQGISGANVLTFGAGSRLTVL.

This clone showed up many times. The chain has TRBV27 and TRBJ2-2; TRBD2 might be the D (6 bases). The CDR3 runs to 13 residues. In germline, CDR1 is MNHEY, CDR2 SMNVEV (reference sequence). Trimming took off 11 bases at V and 4 bases at J, with 14 bases between the two ends. DNA for the CDR3: TGTGCCGCGGCGGGGTTTCGCACCGGGGAGCTGTTTTTT. Translated, it gives CAAAGFRTGELFF.

The chain employs TRBV29-1 and TRBJ2-3; tentative D call: TRBD2 (7 bases). This CDR3 has 14 residues. Germline CDR1 reads SQVTM; CDR2 reads ANQGSEA. Trimming removed 4 bases from V and 4 bases from J, with 15 bases in between. CDR3 loop: CSVGGGASADTQYF. Here the CDR3 DNA reads TGCAGCGTTGGTGGGGGGGCCTCCGCAGATACGCAGTATTTT.

This clone was seen a handful of times. Since a much larger clone is just one base distant, this may be a read error. The sample contains more than one DNA sequence encoding this CDR3. V and J are TRBV5-4 and TRBJ1-2; D call uncertain. Germline V gene lookup returns CDR1 SGHNT and CDR2 YYREEE (reference sequence). V was trimmed by 0 bases and J by 0 bases, leaving 12 bases between them. This CDR3 is built from 16 residues. CDR3 sequence reads: CASSLGGPRPNYGYTF. The CDR3 bases are TGTGCCAGCAGCTTGGGCGGGCCGCGACCTAACTATGGCTACACCTTC.

The chain couples TRBV30 to TRBJ2-7; 9 bases map to TRBD2. The CDR3 is 14 amino acids. Looked up from germline, CDR1 is GTSNPN and CDR2 is SVGIG (reference sequence). With 4 bases clipped from V and 4 bases from J, the junction kept 8 bases outside the gene matches. The CDR3 sequence is CAWNTGTSGYEQYF. The CDR3 nucleotides read TGTGCCTGGAACACCGGCACTAGCGGGTACGAGCAGTACTTC. The whole variable domain, remainder taken from reference TRBV30 and TRBJ2-7, is SQTIHQWPATLVQPVGSPLSLECTVEGTSNPNLYWYRQAAGRGLQLLFYSVGIGQISSEVPQNLSASRPQDRQFILSSKKLLLSDSGFYLCAWNTGTSGYEQYFGPGTRLTVT.

This clone has just one count. The rearrangement links TRBV18 to TRBJ1-1, with 8 bases that match TRBD1. The V gene end was trimmed by 3 bases and the J gene end by 1 base; junction bases not matched to a gene: 4. This CDR3 comprises 15 residues. Germline V CDR1 and CDR2: KGHSH, LQKENI. The CDR3 is CASSPTGDTNTEAFF. DNA of the CDR3: TGTGCCAGCTCACCGACAGGGGACACGAACACTGAAGCTTTCTTT.